The 6 T cell receptor beta chains below all came from one sample that was sequenced in a study of cytomegalovirus exposure and HLA in healthy donors. It was with 60 Vbeta and 13 Jbeta primers that the PCR ran. Produced via immunoSEQ multiplex PCR; TCRdb's table is partial and in-frame only. With 60,000 to 75,000 clones in the sample, the ten largest clones hold 1.5% to 2%. Sequencing was carried out using PBMCs. These TCRs come from a woman in her thirties in good health and CMV-seronegative.

CDR3 amino acids: CASSAGRGSAYEQYF. The CDR3, as DNA: TGTGCCAGCAGCGCGGGACGGGGGAGCGCCTACGAGCAGTACTTC. The chain couples TRBV6-5 to TRBJ2-7; tentative D call: TRBD2 (6 bases). The germline V and J ends were trimmed by 6 bases and 2 bases, with 17 bases remaining between them. The CDR3 extends over 15 amino acids. Germline assignment: CDR1 MNHEY and CDR2 SVGAGI.

This chain connects TRBV6-5 to TRBJ2-7; perhaps TRBD2 as D (6 bases). This CDR3 spans 13 amino acids. Germline-derived CDR1 and CDR2 are MNHEY and SVGAGI. Trimming stripped 6 bases from V and 0 bases from J, with 9 bases between. CDR3 sequence (DNA): TGTGCCAGCAGGGAGGGGAGCTCCTACGAGCAGTACTTC. It is translated as CASREGSSYEQYF.

The V call is TRBV19, the J call TRBJ2-7; 11 positions match TRBD2. Unmatched junction bases numbered 8, after V lost 4 bases and J lost 3 bases. CDR1 and CDR2 from the germline V gene are LNHDA and SQIVND (reference sequence). The CDR3 consists of 16 residues. The CDR3 region is CASSTSRGLADYEQYF. The CDR3 region has the DNA TGTGCCAGTAGTACTTCGCGGGGACTAGCGGACTACGAGCAGTACTTC.

The CDR3 spells CASSQRGQETGELFF. CDR3 nucleotide sequence: TGCGCCAGCAGCCAAAGGGGGCAGGAAACCGGGGAGCTGTTTTTT. The chain recombines TRBV4-3 with TRBJ2-2; 7 nucleotides agree with TRBD1. The CDR3 is 15 residues long. Looked up from germline, CDR1 is LGHNA and CDR2 is YSLEER. The J segment lost 5 bases and the V segment lost 2 bases, leaving 5 bases of the junction unmatched.

The V and J genes are TRBV9 and TRBJ2-7; no reliable D call. The germline CDR1 and CDR2 sequences are SGDLS and YYNGEE. This CDR3 is 14 amino acids long. Trimming cost V 2 bases and J 0 bases, with 9 bases left between them. Here the CDR3 DNA reads TGTGCCAGCAGCGTGGGCCAGGCCTCCTACGAGCAGTACTTC. This codes for CASSVGQASYEQYF. Full variable domain (outside the CDR3, taken from reference TRBV9 and TRBJ2-7): DSGVTQTPKHLITATGQRVTLRCSPRSGDLSVYWYQQSLDQGLQFLIQYYNGEERAKGNILERFSAQQFPDLHSELNLSSLELGDSALYFCASSVGQASYEQYFGPGTRLTVT.

V usage is TRBV28 and J usage is TRBJ1-2; 8 bases align to TRBD1. The CDR3 runs to 14 residues. Germline V gene sequence: CDR1 MDHEN, CDR2 SYDVKM. Germline trimming cut 7 bases from V and 8 bases from J; bases unmatched to any gene: 12. The DNA of the CDR3 is TGTGCCAGCAAGGGCCCAGGGGGCTCCTACGGCTACACCTTC. Protein product: CASKGPGGSYGYTF.